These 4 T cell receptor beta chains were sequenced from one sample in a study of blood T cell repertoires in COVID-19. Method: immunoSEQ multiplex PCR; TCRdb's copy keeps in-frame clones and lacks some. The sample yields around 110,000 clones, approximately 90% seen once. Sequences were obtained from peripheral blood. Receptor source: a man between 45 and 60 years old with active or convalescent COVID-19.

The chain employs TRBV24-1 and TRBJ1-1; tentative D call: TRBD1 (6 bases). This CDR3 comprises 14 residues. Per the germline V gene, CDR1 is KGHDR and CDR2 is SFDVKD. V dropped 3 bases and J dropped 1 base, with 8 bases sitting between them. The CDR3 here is CATSDETGNTEAFF. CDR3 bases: TGTGCCACCAGTGATGAGACAGGGAACACTGAAGCTTTCTTT.

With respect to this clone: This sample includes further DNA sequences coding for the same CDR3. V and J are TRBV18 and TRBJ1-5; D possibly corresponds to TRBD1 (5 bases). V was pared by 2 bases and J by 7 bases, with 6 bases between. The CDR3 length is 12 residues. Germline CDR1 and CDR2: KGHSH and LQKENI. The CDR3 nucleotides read TGTGCCAGCTCACCAGGGGCCCAGCCCCAGCATTTT. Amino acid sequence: CASSPGAQPQHF.

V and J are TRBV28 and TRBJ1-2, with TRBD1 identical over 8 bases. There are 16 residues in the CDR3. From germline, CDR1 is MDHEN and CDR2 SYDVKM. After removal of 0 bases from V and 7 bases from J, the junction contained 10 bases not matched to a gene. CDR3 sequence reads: CASSLWLRDRGTGYTF. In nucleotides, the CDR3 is TGTGCCAGCAGTTTATGGCTCCGAGACAGGGGCACTGGCTACACCTTC.

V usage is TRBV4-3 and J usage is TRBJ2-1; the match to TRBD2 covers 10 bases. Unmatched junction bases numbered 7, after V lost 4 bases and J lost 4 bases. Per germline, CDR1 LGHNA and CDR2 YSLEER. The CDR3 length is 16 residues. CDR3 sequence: CASSLTAGGGYNEQFF. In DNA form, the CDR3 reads TGCGCCAGCAGCCTCACAGCGGGAGGGGGGTACAATGAGCAGTTCTTC.